This T cell receptor (beta chain) originates from a study of low-dose radiotherapy and immunotherapy resistance in tumors. cDNA synthesis used a TRAV/TRBV-specific primer set for both chains. For amplifying TCRs, the PCR ran for around 20 cycles with Phusion, which was used together with a constant-region primer and the adapter on the V primers. One entry per CDR3 protein results from TCRdb running MiXCR on the reads. This table has tens of thousands of distinct CDR3 sequences, about 28% appearing once. This clonotype was found many times. Time point of the sample: before trial treatment. This CDR3 is built from 15 residues. Between the trimmed V and J ends, which lost 2 bases and 3 bases, there was a span of 10 bases. CDR1 is KGHSH, CDR2 LQKENI, per germline.

The V call is TRBV18, the J call TRBJ1-4, with a weak D call TRBD1 (5 bases). Sample: PBMCs, taken before treatment. This TCR derives from a male donor with gallbladder cancer. Here the CDR3 reads CASSPSKGSNEKLFF. DNA for the CDR3: TGTGCCAGCTCACCATCGAAGGGGTCTAATGAAAAACTGTTTTTT.